This T cell receptor (beta chain) was sequenced in a study of blood T cell repertoires in COVID-19. Study details: Samples representing acute and convalescent COVID-19 were sourced from the United States, Italy and Spain.

The table came from immunoSEQ multiplex PCR; TCRdb's copy has only in-frame clones and leaves some out. The sample lists tens of thousands of clones; around 84% were seen once. V lost 8 bases and J 0 bases, leaving 14 bases between the germline ends. CDR1 is LNHDA and CDR2 is SQIVND in the germline V gene (reference sequence). The CDR3 has 15 amino acids. The rearrangement joins TRBV19 to TRBJ2-1; D is unresolved. The sample comprised peripheral blood. The clonotype was recovered from a man in his forties or fifties with acute or convalescent COVID-19. CDR3 residues: CASGFRLTSYNEQFF. The CDR3 DNA sequence: TGTGCCAGTGGGTTCAGACTTACCTCCTACAATGAGCAGTTCTTC.